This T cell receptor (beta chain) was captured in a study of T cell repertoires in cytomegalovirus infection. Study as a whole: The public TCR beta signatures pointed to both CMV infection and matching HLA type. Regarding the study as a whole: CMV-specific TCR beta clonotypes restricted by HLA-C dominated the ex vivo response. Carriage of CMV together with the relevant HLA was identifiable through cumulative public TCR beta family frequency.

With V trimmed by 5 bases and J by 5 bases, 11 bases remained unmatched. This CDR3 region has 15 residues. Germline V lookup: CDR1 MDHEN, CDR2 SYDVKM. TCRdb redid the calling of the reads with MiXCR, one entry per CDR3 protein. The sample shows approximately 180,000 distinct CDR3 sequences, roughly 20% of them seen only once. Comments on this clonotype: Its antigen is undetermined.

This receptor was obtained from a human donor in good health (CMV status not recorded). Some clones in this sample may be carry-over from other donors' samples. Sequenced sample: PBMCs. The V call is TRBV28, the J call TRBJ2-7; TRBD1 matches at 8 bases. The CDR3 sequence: CASSTWTGSTDEQYF. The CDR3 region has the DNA TGTGCCAGCAGTACTTGGACAGGGTCGACCGACGAGCAGTACTTC.